Sequencing of this T cell receptor (beta chain) was carried out in a study of vaccination effects on CD4 cells after COVID-19. At the level of the study: Either the mRNA-1273 or the BNT162b2 vaccine was given to participants as two doses.

Pools of viral peptides were used by the ViraFEST assay to expand antigen-specific CD4+ T cells ahead of sequencing. Following an approximately 9-day culture, CD4+ T cells were purified. The study found no prior SARS-CoV-2 infection in the vaccine recipients, who tested negative for nucleocapsid antibodies. Cultures had half their medium replaced with IL-2 medium on days 3 and 7. The data were produced by immunoSEQ multiplex PCR, yet TCRdb's version contains in-frame clones alone and is incomplete. The repertoire holds tens of thousands of clones, around 67% seen once, with 20% to 25% in the top ten. The CDR3 is 17 residues long. The V segment lost 5 bases and the J segment 5 bases; nucleotides outside the gene matches: 16. Germline V lookup: CDR1 SGHAT, CDR2 FQNNGV. Study-wide points: Healthy vaccinees' vaccine-induced clones included only 1 of 255 cross-reacting with common cold coronaviruses.

A word on this clone: Its antigen is unknown.

The chain uses TRBV11-2 and TRBJ1-2; TRBD1 matches at 8 bases. The TCR was taken from a human donor who received a COVID-19 vaccine. Specimen: CD4+ T cells from PBMCs cultured with SARS-CoV-2 spike peptides, collected before COVID-19 vaccination. The CDR3 nucleotides read TGTGCCAGCAGCCCAGAGGGCACCTACAGGGGGGAGTATGGCTACACCTTC. It yields the protein CASSPEGTYRGEYGYTF.